One sample yielded the 16 T cell receptor beta chains listed below, sequenced in a study of cytomegalovirus exposure and HLA in healthy donors. The PCR used 60 Vbeta and 13 Jbeta primers. Profiling relied on immunoSEQ multiplex PCR, and the TCRdb table lists in-frame clones only, not all of them. The table for this sample gives 30,000 to 40,000 clones. The sequenced material came from PBMCs. These receptors were collected from a woman in her thirties or forties in good health and CMV-seropositive.

The J gene is TRBJ1-2, the V gene TRBV4-3; 8 positions agree with TRBD1. The germline V gene encodes CDR1 LGHNA and CDR2 YSLEER. After removal of 5 bases from V and 3 bases from J, the junction contained 8 bases not matched to a gene. The CDR3 length is 15 residues. CDR3 in amino acids: CASSWTRQGHYGYTF. DNA for the CDR3: TGCGCCAGCAGCTGGACCCGACAGGGGCACTATGGCTACACCTTC.

The V call is TRBV4-2, the J call TRBJ1-5; D gene ambiguous. The CDR3 totals 15 residues. Germline V gene lookup returns CDR1 LGHNA and CDR2 YNFKEQ. V was clipped by 0 bases and J by 4 bases, with 10 bases between them. For the CDR3, the DNA is TGTGCCAGCAGCCAAGATAGACTTCTGAATCAGCCCCAGCATTTT. It specifies CASSQDRLLNQPQHF.

The chain recombines TRBV7-9 with TRBJ1-1; TRBD1 matches 9 bases. The length of the CDR3 is 14 residues. Germline trimming cut 2 bases from V and 3 bases from J; bases unmatched to any gene: 1. The germline gives CDR1 SEHNR, CDR2 FQNEAQ (reference sequence). CDR3: CASSLWDRDTEAFF. Written as DNA, the CDR3 is TGTGCCAGCAGCTTATGGGACAGGGACACTGAAGCTTTCTTT.

V and J are TRBV27 and TRBJ1-5; tentatively, D is TRBD1 (6 bases). V lost 3 bases, J lost 2 bases, and 11 bases lay in between. The CDR3 consists of 15 residues. Germline lookup yields CDR1 MNHEY and CDR2 SMNVEV (reference sequence). The CDR3 loop is CASSFGRGGNQPQHF. The CDR3 DNA reads TGTGCCAGCAGTTTCGGCAGGGGCGGCAATCAGCCCCAGCATTTT.

The CDR3 region is CASSLGLAATYEQYF. CDR3 bases: TGTGCCAGCAGCTTAGGATTAGCAGCTACCTACGAGCAGTACTTC. This chain joins TRBV7-2 and TRBJ2-7; D ambiguous. Germline lookup yields CDR1 SGHTA and CDR2 FQGNSA. The CDR3 consists of 15 residues. Trimming took off 1 base at V and 2 bases at J, with 12 bases between the two ends. Complete variable domain (other parts from reference TRBV7-2 and TRBJ2-7): GAGVSQSPSNKVTEKGKDVELRCDPISGHTALYWYRQSLGQGLEFLIYFQGNSAPDKSGLPSDRFSAERTGGSVSTLTIQRTQQEDSAVYLCASSLGLAATYEQYFGPGTRLTVT.

This chain connects TRBV29-1 to TRBJ1-1; no clear D. CDR3 length: 13 amino acids. Germline-derived CDR1 and CDR2 are SQVTM and ANQGSEA. V gave up 6 bases and J gave up 5 bases, with 16 bases separating them. CDR3 in amino acids: CSVGGLYGTEAFF. The CDR3 nucleotides read TGCAGCGTGGGAGGGCTTTACGGGACTGAAGCTTTCTTT.

The V call is TRBV4-2, the J call TRBJ2-1, with 8 bases that match TRBD2. The CDR3 has 15 residues. Germline V gives CDR1 LGHNA, CDR2 YNFKEQ. V was clipped by 3 bases and J by 5 bases; unmatched bases: 6. The CDR3 DNA reads as TGTGCCAGCAGCCAGGGTGCACTAGCGGACAATGAGCAGTTCTTC. This encodes CASSQGALADNEQFF.

J is TRBJ1-5 and V is TRBV18; no firm D call. This CDR3 is 12 amino acids long. Trimming cost V 5 bases and J 4 bases, with 6 bases left between them. CDR1 is KGHSH, CDR2 LQKENI, per germline. CDR3 region: CASSSENQPQHF. The CDR3 DNA follows: TGTGCCAGCTCAAGTGAGAATCAGCCCCAGCATTTT.

The rearrangement links TRBV27 to TRBJ2-1; 9 bases agree with TRBD2. After removal of 5 bases from V and 0 bases from J, the junction contained 8 bases not matched to a gene. This CDR3 is built from 17 residues. The germline V gene encodes CDR1 MNHEY and CDR2 SMNVEV (reference sequence). The CDR3 nucleotides are TGTGCCAGCAGTGGTCGAGTTAGCGGGAGCTCCTACAATGAGCAGTTCTTC. This sequence encodes CASSGRVSGSSYNEQFF.

The V call is TRBV7-9, the J call TRBJ2-7; 9 nucleotides match TRBD1. With V trimmed by 5 bases and J by 6 bases, 11 bases remained unmatched. This CDR3 has 15 amino acids. The germline CDR1 and CDR2 sequences are SEHNR and FQNEAQ (reference sequence). The CDR3 loop reads CASSQPGQGAGEQYF. As DNA, the CDR3 is TGTGCCAGCAGCCAACCGGGACAGGGAGCAGGCGAGCAGTACTTC.

The chain recombines TRBV5-1 with TRBJ2-2; D is perhaps TRBD2 (5 bases). This CDR3 region has 16 residues. The V gene's germline CDR1 is SGHRS and CDR2 YFSETQ. V lost 1 base and J lost 8, with 18 bases in between. The CDR3, as DNA: TGCGCCAGCAGCTTGTCCCCCCTGGGCTCGGGAGGGGAGCTGTTTTTT. Translating it yields CASSLSPLGSGGELFF.

The chain combines TRBV5-1 with TRBJ2-3; a weak D match, TRBD2 (6 bases). CDR1 is SGHRS and CDR2 is YFSETQ in the germline V gene. This CDR3 is 14 amino acids long. The ends were cut back, 3 bases at V and 2 bases at J, with 10 bases in the middle. The CDR3 protein is CASSSGRSTDTQYF. CDR3 nucleotide sequence: TGCGCCAGCAGCTCTGGGAGGTCCACAGATACGCAGTATTTT.

The chain couples TRBV5-1 to TRBJ2-5; D uncertain. The CDR3 runs 13 residues. Between the trimmed V and J ends, which lost 1 base and 3 bases, there was a span of 7 bases. The V gene's germline CDR1 is SGHRS and CDR2 YFSETQ. The CDR3 coding sequence is TGCGCCAGCAGCTTGCAACGGGAAGAGACCCAGTACTTC. This gives the protein CASSLQREETQYF.

V gene TRBV1 combines with J gene TRBJ1-5. TRBV1 is termed a pseudogene. This CDR3 is 16 amino acids long. The CDR3 is CTSSQDVGDSNQPQHF. The CDR3, as DNA: TGCACCAGCAGCCAAGATGTGGGAGATAGCAATCAGCCCCAGCATTTT.

The chain recombines TRBV19 with TRBJ2-7, with a tentative D call TRBD1 (5 bases). Germline values: CDR1 LNHDA, CDR2 SQIVND (reference sequence). V gave up 5 bases and J gave up 4 bases, with 15 bases separating them. This CDR3 has 14 residues. DNA for the CDR3: TGTGCCAGTAGTTGGGGCCCCCTGGGGTACGAGCAGTACTTC. Translating it yields CASSWGPLGYEQYF.

The chain couples TRBV6-6 to TRBJ2-2, with D possibly TRBD2 on 5 matching bases. V was pared by 7 bases and J by 7 bases, with 16 bases between. Germline values: CDR1 MNHNY, CDR2 SVGAGI (reference sequence). CDR3 length: 14 residues. The CDR3 bases are TGTGCCAGCAAACTCCCACGAGGGATCGGGGAGCTGTTTTTT. It is translated as CASKLPRGIGELFF.